A single sample gave rise to the 17 T cell receptor beta chains below, sequenced in a study of blood T cell repertoires in COVID-19 (TCRdb year 2020). The library was produced with the immunoSEQ multiplex PCR assay. Drawn from immuneACCESS, this table holds only the in-frame rearrangements with V and J called that TCRdb kept. Clones are partly lost; checked studies trace under half to an unresolved V gene and leave the rest unexplained. The sample table contains some 170,000 clones; only one count was recorded for roughly 84% of them. In total, the top ten clones hold around 7% of the sample. The sequenced sample was peripheral blood. The receptor set was obtained from a woman between 35 and 50 years old with COVID-19, enrolled during active disease.

J is TRBJ2-7 and V is TRBV5-3, with 7 bases that match TRBD1. TRBV5-3 is known as an ORF, though its function is uncertain. V shed 3 bases and J 0 bases; nucleotides not matched to a gene: 6. The CDR3 loop spans 15 amino acids. Written as DNA, the CDR3 is TGTGCCAGAAGCTCACTACAGGGGAGCTCCTACGAGCAGTACTTC. It specifies CARSSLQGSSYEQYF.

The chain uses TRBV19 and TRBJ2-7, with 7 nucleotides matching TRBD1. In germline, CDR1 is LNHDA, CDR2 SQIVND (reference sequence). With 4 bases clipped from V and 2 bases from J, the junction kept 5 bases outside the gene matches. The CDR3 runs to 14 residues. The CDR3 loop reads CASSRDRLTYEQYF. DNA for the CDR3: TGTGCCAGTAGTAGGGACAGACTTACCTACGAGCAGTACTTC.

The rearrangement uses TRBV11-2 and TRBJ2-1, with 16 bases matching TRBD2. The CDR3 covers 19 residues. The germline V gene has CDR1 SGHAT and CDR2 FQNNGV. V shed 5 bases and J 7 bases; nucleotides not matched to a gene: 14. CDR3 amino acids: CASSRTGTSGRALRNEQFF. The DNA of the CDR3 is TGTGCCAGCAGCCGGACCGGGACTAGCGGGAGGGCCCTCAGGAATGAGCAGTTCTTC.

This chain joins TRBV4-1 and TRBJ2-1; weak D call: TRBD1 (5 bases). V dropped 3 bases and J dropped 6 bases, with 15 bases sitting between them. The V gene's germline CDR1 is MGHRA and CDR2 YSYEKL. This CDR3 has 15 amino acids. CDR3 amino acids: CASSQLLTVANEQFF. As DNA, the CDR3 is TGCGCCAGCAGCCAGCTCTTGACAGTTGCCAATGAGCAGTTCTTC.

Turning to this clone: The junction shows a germline mismatch at one end, possibly a read error. The J gene is TRBJ1-1, the V gene TRBV3-1 (or the pseudogene TRBV3-2); 9 bases are shared with TRBD1. The CDR3 contains 12 residues. The germline CDR1 and CDR2 sequences are LGHDT and YNNKEL (reference sequence). CDR3 loop: CASSQVSGDRDF. The CDR3 region has the DNA TGTGCCAGCAGCCAAGTTAGTGGGGACAGGGACTTT.

This clone was detected only a few times. The CDR3 DNA is TGTGCCAGCAGTGATCGCGCGGGGGATCACAATGAGCAGTTCTTC. It codes for CASSDRAGDHNEQFF. The chain has TRBV6-4 and TRBJ2-1, with 7 bases identical to TRBD2. V gave up 3 bases and J gave up 5 bases; unmatched junction bases: 7. Germline V gives CDR1 MRHNA, CDR2 SNTAGT. The length of the CDR3 is 15 residues.

The V gene is TRBV24-1, the J gene TRBJ2-2; D possibly corresponds to TRBD2 (7 bases). CDR3 length equals 12 residues. Germline lookup yields CDR1 KGHDR and CDR2 SFDVKD. CDR3 region: CAGGPNTGELFF. The CDR3 coding sequence is TGTGCGGGGGGGCCGAACACCGGGGAGCTGTTTTTT.

This chain's CDR3 is CASSLRQDPHNQPQHF. CDR3 bases: TGTGCCAGCAGCTTGAGACAGGATCCTCACAATCAGCCCCAGCATTTT. The chain is built from TRBV5-5 and TRBJ1-5, with D possibly TRBD1 on 6 matching bases. The CDR3 loop spans 16 amino acids. CDR1 is SGHKS, CDR2 YYEKEE, per germline (reference sequence). Trimming cost V 1 base and J 3 bases, with 14 bases left between them.

This chain links TRBV3-1 (or the pseudogene TRBV3-2) with TRBJ1-2, with unresolved D. The CDR3 runs to 14 residues. The germline V gene encodes CDR1 LGHDT and CDR2 YNNKEL (reference sequence). Trimming took 4 bases from V and 4 from J, leaving 13 bases between them. This CDR3 reads CASSPPVRGYGYTF. DNA of the CDR3: TGTGCCAGCAGCCCCCCGGTGCGCGGCTATGGCTACACCTTC.

This clone was found once. This chain connects TRBV5-5 to TRBJ1-5, with no clear D. Deletions cut 2 bases from V and 6 bases from J, with 12 bases between. Germline CDR1 reads SGHKS; CDR2 reads YYEKEE (reference sequence). The CDR3 has 14 residues. This chain's CDR3 is CASSFKVEGQPQHF. The CDR3 DNA reads TGTGCCAGCAGCTTCAAAGTCGAGGGTCAGCCCCAGCATTTT.

V and J are TRBV24-1 and TRBJ2-5, with 7 bases aligning to TRBD2. The CDR3 extends over 13 amino acids. With V trimmed by 5 bases and J by 5 bases, 4 bases remained unmatched. Germline-derived CDR1 and CDR2 are KGHDR and SFDVKD. CDR3: CATSGGLEETQYF. CDR3 coding DNA: TGTGCCACCAGTGGCGGACTAGAGGAGACCCAGTACTTC.

The V gene is TRBV27, the J gene TRBJ1-6; a possible D gene is TRBD1 (6 bases). The CDR3 loop spans 14 amino acids. The V end was cut by 4 bases, the J end by 7 bases, with 11 bases between. Germline V gene sequence: CDR1 MNHEY, CDR2 SMNVEV (reference sequence). The CDR3 here is CASSSFRGNSPLHF. DNA of the CDR3: TGTGCCAGCAGTTCGTTCAGGGGCAATTCACCCCTCCACTTT.

The chain couples TRBV10-3 to TRBJ1-1, with D tentatively TRBD1 (6 bases). The ends were cut back, 10 bases at V and 4 bases at J, with 16 bases in the middle. This CDR3 region has 13 residues. Germline values: CDR1 ENHRY, CDR2 SYGVKD. CDR3 residues: CATKTGPSTEAFF. As DNA, the CDR3 is TGTGCCACCAAGACAGGCCCCAGCACTGAAGCTTTCTTT.

V gene TRBV19 combines with J gene TRBJ2-1; 8 bases are shared with TRBD2. Germline V gene sequence: CDR1 LNHDA, CDR2 SQIVND (reference sequence). V lost 4 bases to trimming and J lost 2 bases; unmatched junction nucleotides: 4. CDR3 length equals 15 residues. This chain's CDR3 is CASSTAGVPYNEQFF. The CDR3 DNA reads as TGTGCCAGTAGTACAGCGGGAGTCCCCTACAATGAGCAGTTCTTC.

The J gene is TRBJ1-1, the V gene TRBV12-5; TRBD1 aligns across 7 bases. CDR3 length: 13 amino acids. Losses at the gene ends were 7 bases for V and 0 bases for J; bases not matched to a gene: 2. Germline assignment: CDR1 LGHNT and CDR2 FRNRAP. The CDR3 spells CASVRGLNTEAFF. As DNA, the CDR3 is TGTGCTAGTGTGAGGGGGCTGAACACTGAAGCTTTCTTT. The variable domain in full, with the rest retrieved from reference TRBV12-5 and TRBJ1-1, is DARVTQTPRHKVTEMGQEVTMRCQPILGHNTVFWYRQTMMQGLELLAYFRNRAPLDDSGMPKDRFSAEMPDATLATLKIQPSEPRDSAVYFCASVRGLNTEAFFGQGTRLTVV.

This clone has just a few counts. The chain recombines TRBV18 with TRBJ2-5; tentative D call: TRBD1 (6 bases). Germline values: CDR1 KGHSH, CDR2 LQKENI. Trimming removed 0 bases from V and 5 bases from J, with 16 bases in between. This CDR3 contains 16 residues. In DNA form, the CDR3 reads TGTGCCAGCTCACCACCCTCCTTCCGGACAGCCGAGACCCAGTACTTC. Translated: CASSPPSFRTAETQYF.

V usage is TRBV5-1 and J usage is TRBJ1-2; D remains unclear. Trimming cost V 4 bases and J 2 bases, with 9 bases left between them. This CDR3 is built from 13 residues. CDR1 and CDR2 (germline): SGHRS, YFSETQ. The chain's CDR3 is CASSPNINYGYTF. DNA for the CDR3: TGCGCCAGCAGCCCTAATATCAACTATGGCTACACCTTC. Variable domain in full (rest from reference TRBV5-1 and TRBJ1-2): KAGVTQTPRYLIKTRGQQVTLSCSPISGHRSVSWYQQTPGQGLQFLFEYFSETQRNKGNFPGRFSGRQFSNSRSEMNVSTLELGDSALYLCASSPNINYGYTFGSGTRLTVV.